The 22 T cell receptor beta chains below were found in one sample sequenced in a study of cytomegalovirus exposure and HLA in healthy donors. The study ran its PCR with 60 Vbeta and 13 Jbeta primers. The repertoire was sequenced with immunoSEQ multiplex PCR; TCRdb's copy has only in-frame clones and lacks some. The sample consists of 65,000 to 85,000 clones, 77% of them appearing once. The sample was PBMCs. The receptors originated from a man between 50 and 59 years old in good health and CMV-seropositive.

This rearrangement joins TRBV7-2 to TRBJ1-1; D remains ambiguous. Germline CDR1 reads SGHTA; CDR2 reads FQGNSA. V dropped 1 base and J dropped 5 bases, with 8 bases sitting between them. CDR3 length equals 13 residues. The CDR3 loop is CASSLGTVTEAFF. The CDR3 DNA follows: TGTGCCAGCAGCTTAGGCACAGTAACTGAAGCTTTCTTT.

Written as DNA, the CDR3 is TGTGCCAGCAGCCCCGGGGGTATGAACACTGAAGCTTTCTTT. It codes for CASSPGGMNTEAFF. The chain carries TRBV28 and TRBJ1-1; perhaps TRBD1 as D (5 bases). Looked up from germline, CDR1 is MDHEN and CDR2 is SYDVKM. Trimming took 6 bases from V and 0 from J, leaving 11 bases between them. This CDR3 has 14 amino acids.

V usage is TRBV11-3 and J usage is TRBJ2-7; D might be TRBD2 (5 bases). V was shortened by 8 bases and J by 1 base, with 15 bases between the two germline ends. Germline values: CDR1 SGHNT, CDR2 YENEEA. There are 14 residues in the CDR3. CDR3 DNA sequence: TGTGCCAGCCGCGACGGGGTAGCTTCCTACGAGCAGTACTTC. Its translation is CASRDGVASYEQYF.

As regards this clone: Other DNA sequences in this specimen translate into the identical CDR3. V and J are TRBV7-2 and TRBJ2-5; 7 nucleotides align to TRBD2. Germline trimming cut 1 base from V and 7 bases from J; bases unmatched to any gene: 12. The CDR3 extends over 16 amino acids. From germline, CDR1 is SGHTA and CDR2 FQGNSA. In DNA form, the CDR3 reads TGTGCCAGCAGCTTAGGGACTAGTGGGGCGGGGGTGACCCAGTACTTC. This sequence encodes CASSLGTSGAGVTQYF.

This chain uses TRBV5-1 with TRBJ2-7, with 9 bases identical to TRBD1. The J segment lost 5 bases and the V segment lost 4 bases, leaving 1 base of the junction unmatched. The V gene's germline CDR1 is SGHRS and CDR2 YFSETQ. The CDR3 spans 12 residues. The CDR3 loop reads CASSRDRDEQYF. In nucleotides, the CDR3 is TGCGCCAGCAGCCGGGACAGGGACGAGCAGTACTTC.

The chain employs TRBV7-6 and TRBJ2-1, with D tentatively TRBD2 (6 bases). V gave up 0 bases and J gave up 4 bases, with 13 bases separating them. Germline-derived CDR1 and CDR2 are SGHVS and FNYEAQ. This CDR3 is 16 amino acids long. The CDR3 loop is CASSLAVTSIYNEQFF. The CDR3 DNA reads as TGTGCCAGCAGCTTAGCGGTGACTAGTATTTACAATGAGCAGTTCTTC.

The rearrangement joins TRBV27 to TRBJ2-3, with 10 bases lining up with TRBD1. CDR3 length: 14 residues. The germline V gene encodes CDR1 MNHEY and CDR2 SMNVEV (reference sequence). J was trimmed by 6 bases and V by 5 bases; bases with no gene match: 5. The CDR3 nucleotides read TGTGCCAGCAGTCCCGACAGGGGGCCGGATACGCAGTATTTT. Translated: CASSPDRGPDTQYF.

A single count supports this clone. The V call is TRBV19, the J call TRBJ1-2; a weak D match, TRBD1 (6 bases). Trimming removed 5 bases at V and 2 bases at J, with 9 bases between. Per germline, CDR1 LNHDA and CDR2 SQIVND (reference sequence). This CDR3 contains 13 residues. CDR3 residues: CASSWTANYGYTF. The CDR3 DNA sequence: TGTGCCAGTAGTTGGACAGCAAACTATGGCTACACCTTC.

This clone was recorded once. V usage is TRBV25-1 and J usage is TRBJ1-4; tentatively, D is TRBD1 (5 bases). The CDR3 length is 16 residues. Trimming removed 5 bases from V and 4 bases from J, with 17 bases in between. Germline CDR1 reads MGHDK; CDR2 reads SYGVNS. CDR3 nucleotides: TGTGCCAGCAGTAGGACAACCTTCTTACTTAATGAAAAACTGTTTTTT. It encodes CASSRTTFLLNEKLFF.

The genes are TRBV30 and TRBJ2-1, with D tentatively TRBD2 (6 bases). V was pared by 2 bases and J by 0 bases, with 8 bases between. The CDR3 loop spans 14 amino acids. CDR1 GTSNPN and CDR2 SVGIG come from the germline V gene (reference sequence). DNA for the CDR3: TGTGCCTGGAGTCCCGGGGGCTCCTACAATGAGCAGTTCTTC. It specifies CAWSPGGSYNEQFF.

V is TRBV11-3 and J is TRBJ2-1, with TRBD2 matching over 9 bases. CDR3 size: 18 residues. Germline-derived CDR1 and CDR2 are SGHNT and YENEEA. V lost 0 bases, J lost 0 bases, and 6 bases stayed unmatched. The DNA of the CDR3 is TGTGCCAGCAGCTTAGATGGGACTAGCCGATTCTCCTACAATGAGCAGTTCTTC. Protein: CASSLDGTSRFSYNEQFF.

This clone was seen only a few times. This chain joins TRBV7-2 and TRBJ2-5; 10 bases map to TRBD2. This CDR3 is built from 13 residues. With 4 bases clipped from V and 4 bases from J, the junction kept 0 bases outside the gene matches. CDR1 and CDR2 (germline): SGHTA, FQGNSA. CDR3 coding DNA: TGTGCCAGCAGCTGGACTAGCGGAGAGACCCAGTACTTC. Its translation: CASSWTSGETQYF. Complete variable domain (other parts from reference TRBV7-2 and TRBJ2-5): GAGVSQSPSNKVTEKGKDVELRCDPISGHTALYWYRQSLGQGLEFLIYFQGNSAPDKSGLPSDRFSAERTGGSVSTLTIQRTQQEDSAVYLCASSWTSGETQYFGPGTRLLVL.

The V call is TRBV6-8, the J call TRBJ2-3; 9 nucleotides match TRBD2. With 2 bases clipped from V and 5 bases from J, the junction kept 17 bases outside the gene matches. From germline, CDR1 is MNHGY and CDR2 SAAAGT. This CDR3 is 19 amino acids long. The CDR3 sequence: CASSYTEGTSLAQIDTQYF. The CDR3 bases are TGTGCCAGCAGTTACACTGAAGGGACTAGCTTAGCACAGATAGATACGCAGTATTTT.

About this clone: An end of the junction differs from the germline gene, which may be a read error. This rearrangement joins TRBV25-1 to TRBJ2-6, with D tentatively TRBD1 (5 bases). This CDR3 comprises 15 residues. Germline loops: CDR1 MGHDK, CDR2 SYGVNS. CDR3 region: CASSEPLAGANGLTF. For the CDR3, the DNA is TGTGCCAGCAGTGAACCCCTTGCTGGGGCCAACGGCCTGACTTTC.

In this sample, this clone turned up once. This rearrangement joins TRBV11-2 to TRBJ2-1, with 9 bases that match TRBD1. The CDR3 is 15 amino acids. The V gene end was trimmed by 5 bases and the J gene end by 1 base; junction bases not matched to a gene: 3. Germline-derived CDR1 and CDR2 are SGHAT and FQNNGV. The CDR3 DNA reads as TGTGCCAGCAGCGCCGGACAGGGGTCCTACAATGAGCAGTTCTTC. It translates to CASSAGQGSYNEQFF.

The chain joins TRBV19 to TRBJ2-5; 7 bases are a match to TRBD1. CDR1 and CDR2 from the germline V gene are LNHDA and SQIVND (reference sequence). CDR3 length: 13 amino acids. V gave up 5 bases and J gave up 4 bases; unmatched junction bases: 4. This CDR3 reads CASSLGQVETQYF. CDR3 in DNA: TGTGCCAGTAGTCTCGGACAGGTAGAGACCCAGTACTTC.

This chain connects TRBV5-1 to TRBJ2-1; 7 bases match TRBD2. The V gene end was trimmed by 8 bases and the J gene end by 8 bases; junction bases not matched to a gene: 10. The CDR3 runs 13 residues. The V gene's germline CDR1 is SGHRS and CDR2 YFSETQ. The CDR3 DNA follows: TGCGCCAGTTTGGGGCAGAGCGGGGATGAGCAGTTCTTC. Protein: CASLGQSGDEQFF. Filled out from reference TRBV5-1 and TRBJ2-1, the complete variable domain reads KAGVTQTPRYLIKTRGQQVTLSCSPISGHRSVSWYQQTPGQGLQFLFEYFSETQRNKGNFPGRFSGRQFSNSRSEMNVSTLELGDSALYLCASLGQSGDEQFFGPGTRLTVL.

The chain employs TRBV4-3 and TRBJ2-5; D is unclear. The last part of the DNA fits TRBJ2-7 better; the J call may be wrong. The CDR3 length is 15 residues. The V gene's germline CDR1 is LGHNA and CDR2 YSLEER. CDR3 amino acids: CASSQESGNTYEQYF. CDR3 nucleotides: TGCGCCAGCAGCCAAGAATCAGGAAACACCTACGAGCAGTACTTC.

The chain employs TRBV30 and TRBJ2-3; unclear D gene. The CDR3 extends over 12 amino acids. Germline loops: CDR1 GTSNPN, CDR2 SVGIG (reference sequence). Trimming pared 0 bases from V and 3 bases from J, leaving 4 bases between. This CDR3 is CAWSVLTDTQYF. Written as DNA, the CDR3 is TGTGCCTGGAGTGTATTAACAGATACGCAGTATTTT. Using reference TRBV30 and TRBJ2-3 for the parts outside the CDR3, the full variable domain is SQTIHQWPATLVQPVGSPLSLECTVEGTSNPNLYWYRQAAGRGLQLLFYSVGIGQISSEVPQNLSASRPQDRQFILSSKKLLLSDSGFYLCAWSVLTDTQYFGPGTRLTVL.

This rearrangement joins TRBV9 to TRBJ2-1; D possibly corresponds to TRBD2 (6 bases). Germline CDR1 and CDR2: SGDLS and YYNGEE. Trimming cost V 1 base and J 5 bases, with 13 bases left between them. The CDR3 extends over 15 amino acids. For the CDR3, the DNA is TGTGCCAGCAGCGTAATCGGGACGGGGGACAATGAGCAGTTCTTC. Its protein is CASSVIGTGDNEQFF.

The V call is TRBV10-3, the J call TRBJ2-1; D may be TRBD2 (6 bases). Trimming took off 4 bases at V and 5 bases at J, with 18 bases between the two ends. The CDR3 contains 16 residues. Germline V gene data show CDR1 as ENHRY and CDR2 as SYGVKD. The DNA for the CDR3 is TGTGCCATCAGTGGGGCCGGGACTGGACTCGACAATGAGCAGTTCTTC. As protein: CAISGAGTGLDNEQFF.

The table lists this clone with a count of one. The CDR3 DNA reads as TGTGCCAGCTCACAGGACAGGGGCTCTGGAAACACCATATATTTT. Amino acids: CASSQDRGSGNTIYF. The chain employs TRBV18 and TRBJ1-3; 9 nucleotides line up with TRBD1. Germline V CDR1 and CDR2: KGHSH, LQKENI. V trimming: 4 bases; J trimming: 0 bases; junction bases outside the gene matches: 1. CDR3 length: 15 residues. Drawing the rest from reference TRBV18 and TRBJ1-3, the complete variable domain is NAGVMQNPRHLVRRRGQEARLRCSPMKGHSHVYWYRQLPEEGLKFMVYLQKENIIDESGMPKERFSAEFPKEGPSILRIQQVVRGDSAAYFCASSQDRGSGNTIYFGEGSWLTVV.